This TCR beta chain was sequenced for a study of T cells in Graves' hyperthyroidism and ophthalmopathy. This clonotype was detected ten times or more. Its matching antigen is unknown. Hyperthyroidism, newly diagnosed and lasting under 2 months, affected patients aged 18 to 65. V was clipped by 0 bases and J by 4 bases, with 9 bases between them. The CDR3 covers 14 residues. Germline V gene sequence: CDR1 MNHEY, CDR2 SMNVEV (reference sequence). The investigators amplified TCR beta CDR3 regions from RNA transcripts. With the HTBI primer set, the TCR CDR3 went through a first round of RT-PCR. TCRdb fed the multiplex PCR reads into MiXCR, producing one record per CDR3 protein. The sample includes approximately 200,000 distinct CDR3 sequences, 15% to 20% seen only once; the top ten take 44%. Study results and limitations: The model made its ophthalmopathy prediction, and onset followed a median around 6.9 months later.

The sample consisted of blood. The V and J genes are TRBV27 and TRBJ1-1; D not certain. The TCR was taken from a man in his forties with Graves' hyperthyroidism. The CDR3 loop reads CASSLSPLITEAFF. DNA of the CDR3: TGTGCCAGCAGTTTATCGCCACTCATCACTGAAGCTTTCTTT.